This paragraph reports one T cell receptor beta chain. This specimen belongs to a study of blood T cell repertoires in COVID-19. Study-wide context: There were acute and convalescent COVID-19 samples, and they came from the United States, Italy and Spain.

Participant age was about 18 to 89 years, and participants resided in 24 US areas. Each participant's cohort was designated according to participant-reported clinical history. The protocol was immunoSEQ multiplex PCR, while the TCRdb copy is restricted to in-frame clones and leaves out a portion. This sample yields some 150,000 clones, of which over 75% are seen a single time; 0.77% belongs to the top ten. The CDR3 is 12 amino acids. V lost 8 bases, J lost 8 bases, and 14 bases lay in between. Germline assignment: CDR1 SGHRS and CDR2 YFSETQ. This clonotype was sampled from a woman between 18 and 29 years old who had recovered from COVID-19. Sample: PBMCs or T cells enriched from blood (not recorded which). The V call is TRBV5-1, the J call TRBJ2-1; D is ambiguous. CDR3 amino acids: CASAQNADEQFF. The CDR3 DNA follows: TGCGCCAGTGCCCAGAATGCGGATGAGCAGTTCTTC.